Reported below is one TCR beta chain. The antigen this receptor binds is unknown. No base quality values were provided; no much bigger clone lies one nucleotide off. The data derive from a study of graft-versus-host responses after intestinal transplantation (dated by TCRdb to about 2021). Looking at the study overall: The transplants that recipients received were multivisceral, liver-intestinal, or isolated intestinal. Every recipient was given anti-thymocyte globulin induction, followed by about three years of maintenance tacrolimus and steroids. After intestinal transplantation, graft-versus-host and host-versus-graft alloreactive T cell clones in the graft, circulation and bone marrow were tracked using bulk TCR-beta CDR3 sequencing. To identify alloreactive clones, pre-transplant mixed lymphocyte reaction products were sequenced and then compared with unstimulated pre-transplant donor and recipient T cells. A cohort of some 24 intestinal transplant recipients, including one retransplant, was enrolled, and 3 patients lacking pretransplant specimens were excluded. Donor T cell macrochimerism was defined as a peak of at least 4% donor T cells among recipient peripheral blood mononuclear cells. Rather than going through the commercial service, samples from three later patients were sequenced in-house on an Illumina MiSeq and processed with MiXCR.

Libraries came from the immunoSEQ multiplex PCR assay. For most patients, genomic DNA was subjected to high-throughput TCR-beta CDR3 sequencing by Adaptive Biotechnologies. The paper's data handling went like this. Adaptive's ImmunoSEQ software supplied the TCR sequencing data for 15 to 20 patients, while MiXCR and VDJtools were used to process three other patients. CDR3 nucleotide sequences shared between donor and recipient were removed because their origin could not be assigned. To be classed as alloreactive, a clone needed at least 2-fold expansion over unstimulated cells and a minimum CFSE-low frequency of 0.002% (template counts) or 0.001% (read counts). A clone was considered mappable if detected in the sequenced pre-transplant spleen, lymph node, or MLR CFSE-low populations of the donor or recipient. The cumulative frequency of alloreactive clones was calculated as a percentage of all sequences, weighted by copy number. Entries here come from immuneACCESS through TCRdb and include only in-frame sequences with V and J called. Some clones fail to appear in such tables; in the studies checked, an unresolved V gene covers under half of the shortfall, and the cause of the remainder is unknown. The V and J calls and clone size were taken over from that table, and D and trimming were inferred from the DNA. The table for this sample lists 21,000 or so clones; roughly 89% of them were counted only once. The ten largest clones represent approximately 5% of the sample.

Results and caveats for the whole study, not just this receptor: Early after transplant, peak levels of circulating GvH clones were associated with declines in HvG clones. GvH clones were detected in recipient bone marrow, and some of these GvH clones were observed earlier in ileal mucosa or blood, consistent with an intestinal mucosal origin. Conclusions were limited by the relatively low number and heterogeneity of intestinal transplant patients. In the allografts of patients with donor T cell macrochimerism, GvH to HvG T cell clonal ratios were high.

The CDR3 starts with the cysteine, ends with the phenylalanine, and has 13 residues. Of the read, only the CDR3 DNA is kept; its 39 bases are in frame from base 1. CDR1 and CDR2, per the germline V gene (reference sequence), are SEHNR and FQNEAQ. Deletion took 4 bases off V and 5 bases off J, with a span of 9 bases between the germline ends. In the first month after transplant, blood samples were collected up to 4 times, and after that at least monthly when available. The TCR comes from a human patient who received an intestinal transplant, so some T cells may come from the graft donor. Material: PBMCs, obtained more than 64 days after intestinal transplantation. The chain joins TRBV7-9 to TRBJ1-5, with the D gene too uncertain to name. The CDR3 in this case is CASSSGVDQPQHF. The bases are TGTGCCAGCAGCTCAGGAGTGGATCAGCCCCAGCATTTT.